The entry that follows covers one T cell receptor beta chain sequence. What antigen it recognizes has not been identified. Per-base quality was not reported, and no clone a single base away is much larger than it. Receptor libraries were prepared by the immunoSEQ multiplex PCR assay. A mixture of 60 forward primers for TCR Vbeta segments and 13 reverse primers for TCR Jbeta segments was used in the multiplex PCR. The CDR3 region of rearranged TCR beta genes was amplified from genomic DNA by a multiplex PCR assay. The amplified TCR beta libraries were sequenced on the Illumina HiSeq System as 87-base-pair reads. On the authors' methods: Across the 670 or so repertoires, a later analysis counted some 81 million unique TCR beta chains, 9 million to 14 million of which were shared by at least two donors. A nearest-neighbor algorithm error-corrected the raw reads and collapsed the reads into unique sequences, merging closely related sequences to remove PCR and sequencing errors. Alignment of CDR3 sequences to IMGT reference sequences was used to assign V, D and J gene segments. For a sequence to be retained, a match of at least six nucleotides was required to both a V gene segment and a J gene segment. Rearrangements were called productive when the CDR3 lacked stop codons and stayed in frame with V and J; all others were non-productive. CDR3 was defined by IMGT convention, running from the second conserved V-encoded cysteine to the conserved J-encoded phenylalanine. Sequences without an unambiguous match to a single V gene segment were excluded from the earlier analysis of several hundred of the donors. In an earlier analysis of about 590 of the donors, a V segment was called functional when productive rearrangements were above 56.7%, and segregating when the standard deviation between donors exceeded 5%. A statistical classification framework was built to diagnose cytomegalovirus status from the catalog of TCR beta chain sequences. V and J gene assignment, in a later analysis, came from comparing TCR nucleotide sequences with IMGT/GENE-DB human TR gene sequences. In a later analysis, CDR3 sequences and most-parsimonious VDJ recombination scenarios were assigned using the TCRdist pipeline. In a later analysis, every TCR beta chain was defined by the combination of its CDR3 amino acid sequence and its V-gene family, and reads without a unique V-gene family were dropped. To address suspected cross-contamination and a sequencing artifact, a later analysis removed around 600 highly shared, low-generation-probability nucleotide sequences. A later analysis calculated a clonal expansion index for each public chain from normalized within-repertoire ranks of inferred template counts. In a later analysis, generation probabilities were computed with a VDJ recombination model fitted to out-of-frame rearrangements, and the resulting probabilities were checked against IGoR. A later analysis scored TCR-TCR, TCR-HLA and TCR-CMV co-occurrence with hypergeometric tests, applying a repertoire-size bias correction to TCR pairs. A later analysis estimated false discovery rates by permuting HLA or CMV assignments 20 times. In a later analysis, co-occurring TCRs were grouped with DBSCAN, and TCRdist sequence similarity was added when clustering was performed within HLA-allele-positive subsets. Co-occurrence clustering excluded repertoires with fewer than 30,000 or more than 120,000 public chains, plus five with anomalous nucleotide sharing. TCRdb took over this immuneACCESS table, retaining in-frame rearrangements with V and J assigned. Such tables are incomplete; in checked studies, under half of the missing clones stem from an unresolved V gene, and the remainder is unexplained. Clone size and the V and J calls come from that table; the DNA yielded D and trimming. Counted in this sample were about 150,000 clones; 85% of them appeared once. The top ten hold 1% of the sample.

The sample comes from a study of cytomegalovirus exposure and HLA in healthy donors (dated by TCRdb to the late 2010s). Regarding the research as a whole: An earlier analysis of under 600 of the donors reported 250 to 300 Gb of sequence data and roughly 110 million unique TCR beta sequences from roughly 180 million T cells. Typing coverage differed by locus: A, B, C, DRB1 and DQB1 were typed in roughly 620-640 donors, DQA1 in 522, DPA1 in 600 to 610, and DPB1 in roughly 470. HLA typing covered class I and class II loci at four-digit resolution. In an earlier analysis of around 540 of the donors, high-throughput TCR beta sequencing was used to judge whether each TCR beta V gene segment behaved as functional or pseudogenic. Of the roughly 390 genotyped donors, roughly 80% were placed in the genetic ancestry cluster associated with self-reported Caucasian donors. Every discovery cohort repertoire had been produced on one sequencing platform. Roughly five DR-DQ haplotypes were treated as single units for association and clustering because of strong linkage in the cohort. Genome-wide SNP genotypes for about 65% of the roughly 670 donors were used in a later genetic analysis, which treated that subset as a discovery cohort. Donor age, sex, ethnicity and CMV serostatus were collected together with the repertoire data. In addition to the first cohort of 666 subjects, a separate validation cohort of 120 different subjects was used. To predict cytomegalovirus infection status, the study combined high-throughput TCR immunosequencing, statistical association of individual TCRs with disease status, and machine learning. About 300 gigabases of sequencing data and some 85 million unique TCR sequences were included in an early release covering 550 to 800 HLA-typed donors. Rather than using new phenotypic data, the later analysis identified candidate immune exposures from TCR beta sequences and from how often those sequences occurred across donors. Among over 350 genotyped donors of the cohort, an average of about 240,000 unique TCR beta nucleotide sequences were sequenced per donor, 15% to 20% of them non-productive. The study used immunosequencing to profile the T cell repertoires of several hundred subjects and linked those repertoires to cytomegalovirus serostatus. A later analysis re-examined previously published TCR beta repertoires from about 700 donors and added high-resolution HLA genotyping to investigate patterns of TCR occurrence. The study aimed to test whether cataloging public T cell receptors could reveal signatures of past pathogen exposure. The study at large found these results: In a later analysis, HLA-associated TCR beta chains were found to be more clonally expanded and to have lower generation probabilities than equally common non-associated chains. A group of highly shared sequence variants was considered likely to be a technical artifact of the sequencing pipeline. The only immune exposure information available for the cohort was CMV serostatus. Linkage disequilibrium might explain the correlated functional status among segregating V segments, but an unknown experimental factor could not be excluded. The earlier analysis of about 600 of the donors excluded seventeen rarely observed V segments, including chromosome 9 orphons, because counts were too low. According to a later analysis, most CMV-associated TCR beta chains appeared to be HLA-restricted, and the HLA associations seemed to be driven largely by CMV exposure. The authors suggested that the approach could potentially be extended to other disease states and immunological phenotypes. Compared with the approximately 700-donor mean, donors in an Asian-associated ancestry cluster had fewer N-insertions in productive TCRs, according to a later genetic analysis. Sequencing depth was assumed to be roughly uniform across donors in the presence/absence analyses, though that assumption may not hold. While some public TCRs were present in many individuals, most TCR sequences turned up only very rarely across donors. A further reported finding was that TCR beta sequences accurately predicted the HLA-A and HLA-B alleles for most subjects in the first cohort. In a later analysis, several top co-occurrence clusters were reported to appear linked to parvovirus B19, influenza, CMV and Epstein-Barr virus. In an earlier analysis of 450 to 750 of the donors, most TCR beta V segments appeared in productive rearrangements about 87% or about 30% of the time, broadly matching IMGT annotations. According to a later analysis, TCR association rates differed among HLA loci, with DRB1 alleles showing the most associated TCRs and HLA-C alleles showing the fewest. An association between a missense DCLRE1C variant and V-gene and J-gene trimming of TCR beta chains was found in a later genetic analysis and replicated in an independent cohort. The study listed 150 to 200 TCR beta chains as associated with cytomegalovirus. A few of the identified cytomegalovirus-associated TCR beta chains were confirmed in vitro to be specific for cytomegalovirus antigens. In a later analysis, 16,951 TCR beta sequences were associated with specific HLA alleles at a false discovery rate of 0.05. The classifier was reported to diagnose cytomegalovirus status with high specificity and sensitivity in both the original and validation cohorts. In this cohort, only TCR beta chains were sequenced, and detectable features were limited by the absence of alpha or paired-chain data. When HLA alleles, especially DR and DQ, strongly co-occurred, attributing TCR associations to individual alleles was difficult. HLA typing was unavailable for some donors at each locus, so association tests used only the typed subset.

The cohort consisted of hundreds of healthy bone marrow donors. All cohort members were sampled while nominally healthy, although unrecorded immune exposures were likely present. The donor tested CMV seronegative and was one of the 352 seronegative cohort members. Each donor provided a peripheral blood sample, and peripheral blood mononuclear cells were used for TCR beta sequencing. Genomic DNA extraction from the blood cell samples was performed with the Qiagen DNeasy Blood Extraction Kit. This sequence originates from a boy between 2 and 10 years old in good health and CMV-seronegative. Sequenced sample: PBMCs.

The CDR3 has the sequence CASSLSGGGSGNTIYF. The nucleotide sequence is given as TGTGCCAGCAGCTTAAGTGGGGGGGGCTCTGGAAACACCATATATTTT. Here the chain combines TRBV7-3 and TRBJ1-3, and perhaps TRBD1 as D gene, on 5 matching bases. The V end loses 1 base and the J end loses 0 bases, and a stretch of 10 bases separates them. Including cysteine and phenylalanine, the CDR3 has 16 amino acids. This entry keeps only the CDR3 DNA: 48 bases, framed from base 1. Sequences SGHTA (CDR1) and FQGTGA (CDR2) are obtained from the germline V gene.